This T cell receptor (beta chain) was captured by sequencing in a study of blood T cell repertoires in COVID-19. Overall study context: Sites in the United States, Italy and Spain provided acute and convalescent COVID-19 samples. PBMCs, B-cell-depleted T cells, or T cells were the source of the cDNA or gDNA that made up the material.

V was trimmed by 3 bases and J by 0 bases, leaving 2 bases between them. The CDR3 sequence is 12 residues long. From germline, CDR1 is MDHEN and CDR2 SYDVKM. Data came from immunoSEQ multiplex PCR; TCRdb stores just in-frame clones and leaves some out. The data show 250,000 to 350,000 clones, 87% seen once. This chain joins TRBV28 and TRBJ1-2; no definite D call. The sequenced material came from peripheral blood. The receptor's source is a man aged 18 to 29 with active or convalescent COVID-19. This CDR3 is CASSFSNYGYTF. The DNA of the CDR3 is TGTGCCAGCAGTTTCTCTAACTATGGCTACACCTTC.